The T cell receptor (beta chain) under discussion was sequenced for a study of cytomegalovirus exposure and HLA in healthy donors. Study-wide points: It was only CMV serostatus that was available as immune exposure information.

V dropped 4 bases and J dropped 6; count of bases not matched to a gene: 7. The CDR3 runs to 14 residues. Per germline, CDR1 SGHVS and CDR2 FQNEAQ. The PCR ran on 60 Vbeta and 13 Jbeta primers. Measured with immunoSEQ multiplex PCR; TCRdb has only the in-frame clones, and not every one. The sample records fewer than 200,000 clones, approximately 76% being singletons. Concerning this clone: Its antigen is not known.

The clonotype originates from a female donor in good health and CMV-seronegative. The V and J genes are TRBV7-8 and TRBJ2-3; TRBD2 matches 7 bases. The sequencing sample was made of PBMCs. The CDR3 nucleotides read TGTGCCAGCAGCTCCCTTAGCGGGCCCGATACGCAGTATTTT. Amino acids: CASSSLSGPDTQYF.